Below, one T cell receptor beta chain is given with its context. Antigen: not known. These data come from a study of cytomegalovirus exposure and HLA in healthy donors. Study results and caveats: It was found in a later analysis that first-cohort TCR clusters tended to co-occur in the 100 to 150 validation repertoires. There were fewer than 200 TCR beta chains listed as cytomegalovirus-associated. The majority of TCR sequences were rare, yet some public TCRs appeared in many donors.

CDR3 size: 13 residues. V shed 3 bases and J shed 5 bases, with 7 bases lying between them. Germline V gene data show CDR1 as SGHTA and CDR2 as FQGNSA. While the first cohort had fewer than 850 subjects, the donors belonged to the separate validation cohort of roughly 130 subjects. Method: immunoSEQ multiplex PCR; TCRdb's copy keeps in-frame clones and lacks some. The sample holds 100,000 to 150,000 clones, roughly 95% seen once. This sequence joins TRBV7-2 and TRBJ2-2; maybe TRBD2 (6 bases). The receptor comes from a man between 18 and 29 years old in good health and CMV-seronegative. The sample was PBMCs. CDR3 region: CASSLAGTGELFF. Written as DNA, the CDR3 is TGTGCCAGCAGCTTGGCGGGGACCGGGGAGCTGTTTTTT.